These T cell receptor beta chains were read from a single sample in a study of T cells after yellow fever vaccination. TCRdb fed the 5' RACE reads into MiXCR, producing one record per CDR3 protein. The sample holds approximately 300,000 distinct CDR3 sequences; around 10% are singletons and the top ten take 3% to 4%. Specimen: CD4+ T cells sorted from PBMCs, collected 45 days after the yellow fever booster vaccination. Receptors originate from a man aged 18 to 35 who received the YFV17D yellow fever vaccine. Both conserved end residues are part of each CDR3. D genes are given only for firm matches. A row's size may be missing; if present it is once, few, many or a size class.

d_gene	abundance	j_gene	v_gene	CDR3nt	CDR3aa
NA	few	TRBJ1-2	TRBV7-9	TGTGCCAGCCCTCCCCCAGGGATCGCCTATGGCTACACCTTC	CASPPPGIAYGYTF
NA	NA	TRBJ2-7	TRBV6-1	TGTGCCAGCAGTGCTCAAGGGAACGAGCAGTACTTC	CASSAQGNEQYF
NA	few	TRBJ2-5	TRBV20-1	TGCAGTGCTCCTTTAGAGGGGCGGGAGACCCAGTACTTC	CSAPLEGRETQYF
TRBD1	NA	TRBJ1-3	TRBV2	TGTGCCAGCAGCCGGGACAGCCCGGTTACCAACGCCATATATTTT	CASSRDSPVTNAIYF
NA	NA	TRBJ1-6	TRBV12-3/TRBV12-4	TGTGCCAGCAGTGCCCGCGGGAGAGGGGCACCCCTCCACTTT	CASSARGRGAPLHF
NA	few	TRBJ2-1	TRBV6-2/TRBV6-3	TGTGCCAGCAGAGAACTCGAGAGCTCCTACAATGAGCAGTTCTTC	CASRELESSYNEQFF
NA	NA	TRBJ2-3	TRBV6-5	TGTGCCAGCAGTTCCCGGGACCAAGGGGATACGCAGTATTTT	CASSSRDQGDTQYF
NA	NA	TRBJ1-1	TRBV7-3	TGTGCCAGCAGCTTAGCCAGGGCGAACACTGAAGCTTTCTTT	CASSLARANTEAFF
TRBD2	many	TRBJ2-5	TRBV7-8	TGTGCCAGCAGCTTGGTACAGCGGGGTAGACAAGAGACCCAGTACTTC	CASSLVQRGRQETQYF
TRBD1	few	TRBJ2-4	TRBV2	TGTGCCAGCAGTGAGGGGACAGGGAACATTCAGTACTTC	CASSEGTGNIQYF
NA	NA	TRBJ2-3	TRBV3-1	TGTGCCAGCAGCCGTGGAGAGGGGGGGCCGGGGTCGTATTTT	CASSRGEGGPGSYF
NA	NA	TRBJ2-2	TRBV4-3	TGCGCCAGCAGCCAAGAGCCCAACACCGGGGAGCTGTTTTTT	CASSQEPNTGELFF
NA	NA	TRBJ2-5	TRBV7-2	TGTGCCAGCAGCGGCCGGTCGGGGACCCAGTACTTC	CASSGRSGTQYF
NA	NA	TRBJ1-1	TRBV12-3/TRBV12-4	TGTGCCAGCAGTATGCGGGGTAGCACTGAAGCTTTCTTT	CASSMRGSTEAFF
TRBD2	NA	TRBJ2-5	TRBV6-2/TRBV6-3	TGTGCCAGCGTCCTTAGCGGGGGTGAGACCCAGTACTTC	CASVLSGGETQYF
NA	NA	TRBJ1-5	TRBV2	TGTGCCAGCAGTGAGGGGCAGGGGAGGAGGCAGCCCCAGCATTTT	CASSEGQGRRQPQHF
NA	few	TRBJ2-3	TRBV5-1	TGCGCCAGCAATGAAGGGGGAGCAGCTAGCACAGATACGCAGTATTTT	CASNEGGAASTDTQYF
NA	NA	TRBJ2-1	TRBV28	TGTGCCAGAGGGGGGGGAGAGTCAAGTGAGCAGTTCTTC	CARGGGESSEQFF
NA	NA	TRBJ2-1	TRBV7-3	TGTGCCAGCAGCTTACGTGGTGGGCGGTTTGGAGATGAGCAGTTCTTC	CASSLRGGRFGDEQFF
NA	NA	TRBJ2-1	TRBV4-1	TGCGCCAGCAGCCAGAGGGGGGGCTCCCCCTACAATGAGCAGTTCTTC	CASSQRGGSPYNEQFF
NA	few	TRBJ1-1	TRBV2	TGTGCCAGCAGTGTTGTAGACACTGAAGCTTTCTTT	CASSVVDTEAFF
NA	NA	TRBJ1-1	TRBV9	TGTGCCAGCAGCGGCGGACGAGACGAGATGAACACTGAAGCTTTCTTC	CASSGGRDEMNTEAFF
NA	NA	TRBJ1-6	TRBV7-9	TGTGCCAGCAGCTCCGGGACCTCGGGCTCACCCCTCCACTTT	CASSSGTSGSPLHF
NA	NA	TRBJ2-3	TRBV4-3	TGCGCCAGCAGCCAAGTGAACAGGGACACAGATACGCAGTATTTT	CASSQVNRDTDTQYF
NA	few	TRBJ1-6	TRBV7-3	TGTGCCAGCCAGCAACAGCACTCTTCCAATTCACCCCTCCACTTT	CASQQQHSSNSPLHF
TRBD1	many	TRBJ1-4	TRBV4-1	TGTGCCAGCAGCCAGGACAGGGTGGGTGAAAAACTGTTTTTT	CASSQDRVGEKLFF